The 8 T cell receptor beta chains reported below all come from one sample, sequenced in a study of shared clonotypes between healthy human individuals. Terminally differentiated effector memory CD45RA+ cells were excluded from the naive CD8 cells, which were CD45RO-negative and positively selected for CCR7. Profiling relied on immunoSEQ multiplex PCR, and the TCRdb table lists in-frame clones only, not all of them. The data contain nearly 600,000 clones, around 95% of them seen just once; the ten biggest clones take up roughly 0.1%. Sequencing input: naive CD8+ T cells sorted from blood. These receptors originate from a woman aged 30 to 39 in good health.

CDR3 sequence: CASSLTGTSSYNEQFF. CDR3 in DNA: TGTGCCAGCAGCTTAACCGGGACTAGCTCCTACAATGAGCAGTTCTTC. The rearrangement links TRBV9 to TRBJ2-1; 8 bases line up with TRBD2. The CDR3 extends over 16 amino acids. In germline, CDR1 is SGDLS, CDR2 YYNGEE. J was trimmed by 0 bases and V by 4 bases; bases with no gene match: 6.

Notes on this clone: Different DNA sequences within this sample yield the same CDR3. This sequence joins TRBV4-2 and TRBJ2-7; 7 bases are a match to TRBD2. The germline V gene encodes CDR1 LGHNA and CDR2 YNFKEQ. The CDR3 is made up of 15 amino acids. Trimming cost V 0 bases and J 4 bases; bases outside gene matches: 6. The CDR3 sequence: CASSQESSGGYEQYF. Written as DNA, the CDR3 is TGTGCCAGCAGCCAAGAATCTAGCGGCGGATACGAGCAGTACTTC.

The chain is built from TRBV19 and TRBJ2-1; D is possibly TRBD2 (5 bases). The V and J ends lost 6 bases and 0 bases respectively, with 9 bases between them. Germline values: CDR1 LNHDA, CDR2 SQIVND (reference sequence). The CDR3 is 14 amino acids. For the CDR3, the DNA is TGTGCCAGTAGGGAGCGGAACTCCTACAATGAGCAGTTCTTC. Translation: CASRERNSYNEQFF.

J is TRBJ2-6 and V is TRBV5-1; possible D gene TRBD1, 6 bases. The CDR3 sequence is 19 residues long. Germline CDR1 and CDR2: SGHRS and YFSETQ. Trimming removed 0 bases from V and 0 bases from J, with 16 bases in between. The chain's CDR3 is CASSLGVTGISSGANVLTF. As DNA, the CDR3 is TGCGCCAGCAGCTTGGGGGTGACAGGAATTAGCTCTGGGGCCAACGTCCTGACTTTC. Based on the CDR3 plus reference TRBV5-1 and TRBJ2-6, the full variable domain is KAGVTQTPRYLIKTRGQQVTLSCSPISGHRSVSWYQQTPGQGLQFLFEYFSETQRNKGNFPGRFSGRQFSNSRSEMNVSTLELGDSALYLCASSLGVTGISSGANVLTFGAGSRLTVL.

The gene calls are TRBV5-6 and TRBJ2-7, with a tentative D call TRBD1 (7 bases). The ends were cut back, 3 bases at V and 0 bases at J, with 16 bases in the middle. CDR1 and CDR2 (germline): SGHDT, YYEEEE. The CDR3 totals 16 residues. The CDR3 DNA follows: TGTGCCAGCAGCTCGACAGGGACTTTGAGCTCCTACGAGCAGTACTTC. It specifies CASSSTGTLSSYEQYF.

The CDR3 coding sequence is TGTGCCAGCAGCCAAATAACGCGGGGCCTCACCTCTGGGGCCAACGTCCTGACTTTC. As protein: CASSQITRGLTSGANVLTF. This chain links TRBV7-9 with TRBJ2-6; the D gene is possibly TRBD2 (6 bases). Germline loops: CDR1 SEHNR, CDR2 FQNEAQ (reference sequence). Trimming cost V 5 bases and J 0 bases, with 20 bases left between them. This CDR3 region has 19 residues.

Turning to this clone: The junction and the germline gene differ at one end; a read error may be behind it. This chain joins TRBV27 and TRBJ2-7; TRBD1 aligns across 8 bases. Germline values: CDR1 MNHEY, CDR2 SMNVEV (reference sequence). The length of the CDR3 is 14 residues. The CDR3 reads CASSWTGTTYGQYF. CDR3 DNA sequence: TGTGCCAGCAGTTGGACAGGGACGACCTACGGGCAGTACTTC.

This chain joins TRBV29-1 and TRBJ2-1; 7 bases match TRBD1. The CDR3 totals 16 residues. Unmatched junction bases numbered 10, after V lost 3 bases and J lost 2 bases. Germline loops: CDR1 SQVTM, CDR2 ANQGSEA. The CDR3 loop is CSVEGQWEEAYNEQFF. Here the CDR3 DNA reads TGCAGCGTTGAGGGACAGTGGGAAGAAGCCTACAATGAGCAGTTCTTC.